A selection of T cell receptor beta chains follows, all from one sample in a study of cytomegalovirus exposure and HLA in healthy donors. The protocol was immunoSEQ multiplex PCR, while the TCRdb copy is restricted to in-frame clones and leaves out a portion. The table records fewer than 120,000 clones, over 60% of them present only once. The sample comprised PBMCs. The receptors come from a young man in good health and CMV-seropositive. The CDR3 runs from the conserved cysteine through the conserved F or W. A D gene is named only where the DNA matches it firmly. Part of the rows lack a size; the others show once, few, many or a class for expanded clones.

D: TRBD1; size: few; V: TRBV2; J: TRBJ1-1; CDR3: CASKSTGDTEAFF; DNA: TGTGCCAGCAAATCGACAGGGGACACTGAAGCTTTCTTT
D: TRBD1; size: NA; V: TRBV28; J: TRBJ1-2; CDR3: CASTPGGYGYTF; DNA: TGTGCCAGCACCCCAGGGGGCTATGGCTACACCTTC
D: NA; size: NA; V: TRBV9; J: TRBJ2-3; CDR3: CASSVGGGLTDTQYF; DNA: TGTGCCAGCAGCGTAGGGGGGGGGCTGACAGATACGCAGTATTTT
D: NA; size: NA; V: TRBV9; J: TRBJ2-1; CDR3: CASSVVVGAVANEQFF; DNA: TGTGCCAGCAGCGTAGTAGTGGGGGCCGTAGCCAATGAGCAGTTCTTC
D: TRBD1; size: NA; V: TRBV5-5; J: TRBJ1-2; CDR3: CASSFSRGDYGYTF; DNA: TGTGCCAGCAGCTTCAGCAGGGGGGACTATGGCTACACCTTC
D: TRBD1; size: NA; V: TRBV5-6; J: TRBJ1-2; CDR3: CASSSMTGGSYGYTF; DNA: TGTGCCAGCAGCTCGATGACAGGGGGTTCCTATGGCTACACCTTC
D: NA; size: NA; V: TRBV13; J: TRBJ1-3; CDR3: CASSLPQNTIYF; DNA: TGTGCCAGCAGCTTACCCCAAAACACCATATATTTT
D: NA; size: NA; V: TRBV7-2; J: TRBJ1-4; CDR3: CASSLALNEKLFF; DNA: TGTGCCAGCAGCTTAGCCCTCAATGAAAAACTGTTTTTT
D: NA; size: NA; V: TRBV28; J: TRBJ2-3; CDR3: CASRPHGGEDTQYF; DNA: TGTGCCAGCAGACCACACGGGGGAGAAGATACGCAGTATTTT
D: NA; size: NA; V: TRBV7-2; J: TRBJ1-3; CDR3: CASLDRDTEGSGNTIYF; DNA: TGTGCCAGCCTAGATCGGGACACAGAAGGCTCTGGAAACACCATATATTTT
D: TRBD1; size: NA; V: TRBV25-1; J: TRBJ1-2; CDR3: CASRGTGENYGYTF; DNA: TGTGCCAGCAGGGGGACAGGGGAAAACTATGGCTACACCTTC
D: NA; size: NA; V: TRBV19; J: TRBJ1-3; CDR3: CASSIDFAASGNTIYF; DNA: TGTGCCAGTAGTATAGATTTCGCCGCGTCTGGAAACACCATATATTTT
D: NA; size: NA; V: TRBV5-5; J: TRBJ1-6; CDR3: CASSFGNSPLHF; DNA: TGTGCCAGCAGCTTCGGGAATTCACCCCTCCACTTT
D: NA; size: once; V: TRBV5-1; J: TRBJ1-1; CDR3: CASSRGANTEAFF; DNA: TGCGCCAGCAGCCGCGGGGCAAACACTGAAGCTTTCTTT
D: NA; size: NA; V: TRBV7-6; J: TRBJ2-5; CDR3: CASSLRVAGGETQYF; DNA: TGTGCCAGCAGCTTGCGGGTGGCCGGGGGAGAGACCCAGTACTTC
D: NA; size: NA; V: TRBV28; J: TRBJ1-4; CDR3: CASSLGHEELKLFF; DNA: TGTGCCAGCAGCCTAGGACACGAGGAACTTAAACTGTTTTTT
D: TRBD1; size: NA; V: TRBV5-8; J: TRBJ1-2; CDR3: CASNPGGTGSGYTF; DNA: TGTGCCAGCAACCCCGGGGGGACAGGGAGCGGCTACACCTTC
D: NA; size: few; V: TRBV6-6; J: TRBJ1-6; CDR3: CASSQTSSYNSPLHF; DNA: TGTGCCAGCAGTCAGACTAGCTCCTATAATTCACCCCTCCACTTT
D: NA; size: NA; V: TRBV28; J: TRBJ1-6; CDR3: CASSRGGLLSSYNSPLHF; DNA: TGTGCCAGCAGTAGGGGGGGACTCTTAAGCTCCTATAATTCACCCCTCCACTTT
D: NA; size: NA; V: TRBV27; J: TRBJ1-2; CDR3: CASSLFPSSGGYTF; DNA: TGTGCCAGCAGTTTATTTCCCTCGTCGGGAGGCTACACCTTC
D: TRBD2; size: NA; V: TRBV5-8; J: TRBJ2-3; CDR3: CASRTSGGAPDTQYF; DNA: TGTGCCAGCAGGACTAGCGGGGGGGCACCAGATACGCAGTATTTT
D: TRBD1; size: NA; V: TRBV15; J: TRBJ2-5; CDR3: CATGRDRGQETQYF; DNA: TGTGCCACCGGCAGAGACAGGGGGCAAGAGACCCAGTACTTC
D: TRBD1; size: NA; V: TRBV28; J: TRBJ2-7; CDR3: CASSFAGTGVSYEQYF; DNA: TGTGCCAGCAGTTTCGCCGGGACAGGGGTTTCCTACGAGCAGTACTTC
D: TRBD1; size: few; V: TRBV7-8; J: TRBJ2-7; CDR3: CASSLIGQVPPYEQYF; DNA: TGTGCCAGCAGCTTAATAGGACAGGTTCCCCCCTACGAGCAGTACTTC
D: NA; size: NA; V: TRBV7-2; J: TRBJ1-3; CDR3: CASSSGLSGNTIYF; DNA: TGTGCCAGCAGCTCGGGTTTATCTGGAAACACCATATATTTT
D: NA; size: NA; V: TRBV30; J: TRBJ1-2; CDR3: CAWSTGLLDDYGYTF; DNA: TGTGCCTGGAGCACGGGACTCCTTGATGACTATGGCTACACCTTC
D: TRBD2; size: NA; V: TRBV5-6; J: TRBJ2-3; CDR3: CASSLEGRVDTQYF; DNA: TGTGCCAGCAGCTTGGAGGGGAGGGTAGATACGCAGTATTTT
D: NA; size: NA; V: TRBV2; J: TRBJ1-1; CDR3: CASSVGGFTEAFF; DNA: TGTGCCAGCAGTGTCGGGGGTTTCACTGAAGCTTTCTTT
D: TRBD1; size: NA; V: TRBV2; J: TRBJ2-2; CDR3: CASSEMGTGNTGELFF; DNA: TGTGCCAGCAGTGAGATGGGGACAGGGAACACCGGGGAGCTGTTTTTT
D: TRBD1; size: NA; V: TRBV7-6; J: TRBJ1-4; CDR3: CASSPLTGGENEKLFF; DNA: TGTGCCAGCAGCCCCCTGACAGGGGGAGAGAATGAAAAACTGTTTTTT
D: NA; size: NA; V: TRBV7-8; J: TRBJ2-1; CDR3: CASSPTRVLVDEQFF; DNA: TGTGCCAGCAGCCCCACCCGGGTTTTGGTGGATGAGCAGTTCTTC
D: TRBD2; size: NA; V: TRBV7-2; J: TRBJ2-2; CDR3: CASSSPRGGTNTGELFF; DNA: TGTGCCAGCAGCTCCCCGCGGGGGGGGACGAACACCGGGGAGCTGTTTTTT
D: NA; size: NA; V: TRBV9; J: TRBJ2-5; CDR3: CASSGGTVETQYF; DNA: TGTGCCAGCAGCGGCGGGACCGTAGAGACCCAGTACTTC
D: NA; size: NA; V: TRBV6-6; J: TRBJ2-5; CDR3: CASSRTAQQETQYF; DNA: TGTGCCAGCAGCCGGACAGCCCAGCAAGAGACCCAGTACTTC
D: TRBD1; size: NA; V: TRBV28; J: TRBJ1-4; CDR3: CASTPGQGLLIEKLFF; DNA: TGTGCCAGCACCCCCGGACAGGGCTTGTTGATTGAAAAACTGTTTTTT
D: TRBD1; size: NA; V: TRBV18; J: TRBJ1-1; CDR3: CASSPLGQTSGLNTEAFF; DNA: TGTGCCAGCTCACCCCTGGGACAGACCTCAGGGTTGAACACTGAAGCTTTCTTT
D: TRBD1; size: few; V: TRBV28; J: TRBJ1-1; CDR3: CASSSTGTGGTEAFF; DNA: TGTGCCAGCAGTAGTACCGGGACAGGGGGCACTGAAGCTTTCTTT
D: TRBD1; size: NA; V: TRBV9; J: TRBJ1-6; CDR3: CASSVRDRDSPLHF; DNA: TGTGCCAGCAGCGTCCGGGACAGGGATTCACCCCTCCACTTT
D: NA; size: NA; V: TRBV2; J: TRBJ2-7; CDR3: CASSPGQSPLEQYF; DNA: TGTGCCAGCAGCCCGGGACAAAGTCCACTCGAGCAGTACTTC
D: NA; size: NA; V: TRBV6-5; J: TRBJ2-7; CDR3: CASSYSRAGFSREQYF; DNA: TGTGCCAGCAGTTACTCTCGGGCAGGGTTTTCCCGCGAGCAGTACTTC
D: NA; size: few; V: TRBV30; J: TRBJ2-2; CDR3: CAWILAGNTGELFF; DNA: TGTGCCTGGATCCTAGCTGGGAACACCGGGGAGCTGTTTTTT
D: TRBD1; size: NA; V: TRBV7-2; J: TRBJ1-2; CDR3: CASSPQGGYGYTF; DNA: TGTGCCAGCAGCCCGCAGGGGGGCTATGGCTACACCTTC